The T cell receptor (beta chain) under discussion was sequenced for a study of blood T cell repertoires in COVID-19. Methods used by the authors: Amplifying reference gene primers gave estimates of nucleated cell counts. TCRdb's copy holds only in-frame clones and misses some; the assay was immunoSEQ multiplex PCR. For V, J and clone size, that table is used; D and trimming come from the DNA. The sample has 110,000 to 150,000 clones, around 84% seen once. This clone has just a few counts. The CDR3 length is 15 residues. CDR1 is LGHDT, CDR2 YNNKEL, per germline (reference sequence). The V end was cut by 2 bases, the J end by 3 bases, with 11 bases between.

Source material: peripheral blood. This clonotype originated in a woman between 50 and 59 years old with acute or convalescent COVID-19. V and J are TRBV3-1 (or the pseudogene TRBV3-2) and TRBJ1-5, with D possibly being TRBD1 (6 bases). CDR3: CASSQRAGDNQPQHF. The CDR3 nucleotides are TGTGCCAGCAGCCAAAGGGCAGGGGACAATCAGCCCCAGCATTTT.